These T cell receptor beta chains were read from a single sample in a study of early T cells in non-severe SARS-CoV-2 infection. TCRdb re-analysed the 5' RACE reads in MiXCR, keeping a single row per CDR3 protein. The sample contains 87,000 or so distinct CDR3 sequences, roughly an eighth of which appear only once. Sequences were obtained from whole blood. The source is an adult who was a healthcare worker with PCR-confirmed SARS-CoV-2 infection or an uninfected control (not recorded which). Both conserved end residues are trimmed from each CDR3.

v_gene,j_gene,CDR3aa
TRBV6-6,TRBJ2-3,ASSPRRDTQY
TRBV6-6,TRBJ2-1,ASSLRLAPAYNEQF
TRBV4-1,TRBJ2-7,ASSQVGSYEQY
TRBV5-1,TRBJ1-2,ASRRDRYNGYT
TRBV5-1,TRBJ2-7,ASSLKVTGGNSYEQY
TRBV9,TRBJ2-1,ASSAGTGAYNEQF
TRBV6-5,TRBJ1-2,ASSYGTGVYDGYT
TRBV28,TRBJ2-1,ASSAGDRESSEQF
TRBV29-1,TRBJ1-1,SVYSGQNTEAF
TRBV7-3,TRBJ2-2,ASSLDLPNTGELF
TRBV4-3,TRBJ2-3,ASSQLGQRTDTQY
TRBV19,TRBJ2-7,ASSIVAGGPSEQY
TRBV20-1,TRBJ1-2,SAIEDRADYGYT
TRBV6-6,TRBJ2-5,ASSPFGTQY
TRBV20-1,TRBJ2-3,SARLAGSTDTQY
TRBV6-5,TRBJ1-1,ASRAREDSAEAF
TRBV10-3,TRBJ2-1,AISESSSEQF
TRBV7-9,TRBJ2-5,ASISPGAHETQY
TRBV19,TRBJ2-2,ASRDGGSNTGELF
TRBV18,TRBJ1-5,ASSPGQHSNQPQH
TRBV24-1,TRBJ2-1,ATGGYNEQF
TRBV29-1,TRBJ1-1,SVEAAAGREAF
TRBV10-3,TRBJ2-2,AISWTGNTGELF
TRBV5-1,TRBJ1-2,ASSSQSNYGYT
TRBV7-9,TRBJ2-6,ASSRGKDRDLASGANVLT
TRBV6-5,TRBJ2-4,ASSSENIQY
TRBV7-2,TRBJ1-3,ASSLDRAAGNTIY
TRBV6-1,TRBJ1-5,ATAGPTAPNQPQH
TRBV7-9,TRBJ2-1,ASSLGQGANEQF
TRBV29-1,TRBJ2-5,SVGTGEETQY
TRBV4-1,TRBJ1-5,ASSQVGGAQH
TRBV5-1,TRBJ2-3,ASSLLMIGGGDTQY
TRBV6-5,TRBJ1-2,ASSYAGTGNYGYT